This TCR beta chain was observed in a study of blood T cell repertoires in COVID-19. Looking at the study overall: Acute and convalescent COVID-19 samples came from the United States, Italy and Spain. PBMCs, B-cell-depleted T cells, or T cells were the source of the cDNA or gDNA that made up the material.

Here immunoSEQ multiplex PCR was the method, and the copy in TCRdb shows in-frame clones only, minus some. The sample lists 130,000 or so clones; about four fifths were seen once. J gave up 7 bases and V 4 bases, and 10 bases lay outside the gene matches. From germline, CDR1 is SGHRS and CDR2 YFSETQ. The CDR3 is made up of 15 amino acids. The clonotype was recovered from a human donor in a cohort sampled during active COVID-19. The V and J genes are TRBV5-1 and TRBJ1-2; 10 nucleotides align to TRBD1. Sequencing input: peripheral blood. Written as DNA, the CDR3 is TGCGCCAGCAGCCCCTCGGGGGACAGGGGACTTGGCTACACCTTC. It specifies CASSPSGDRGLGYTF.